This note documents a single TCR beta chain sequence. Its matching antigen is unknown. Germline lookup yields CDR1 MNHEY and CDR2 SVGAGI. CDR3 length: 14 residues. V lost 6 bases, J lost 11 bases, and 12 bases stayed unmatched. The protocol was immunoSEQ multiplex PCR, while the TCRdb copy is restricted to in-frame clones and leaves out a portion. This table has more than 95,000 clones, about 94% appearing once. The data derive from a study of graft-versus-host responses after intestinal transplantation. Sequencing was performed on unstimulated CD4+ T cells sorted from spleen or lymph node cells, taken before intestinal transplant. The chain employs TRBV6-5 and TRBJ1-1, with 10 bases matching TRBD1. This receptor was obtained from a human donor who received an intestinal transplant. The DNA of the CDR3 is TGTGCCAGCAGCCCCGCCCGGGACAGGGGACTGGCTTTCTTT. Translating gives CASSPARDRGLAFF.